The T cell receptor (beta chain) under discussion was sequenced for a study of cytomegalovirus exposure and HLA in healthy donors. Whole-study findings and limits: A few of the chains that were CMV-associated were confirmed in vitro to be specific for CMV antigens.

The CDR3 length is 16 residues. Germline V gives CDR1 MNHEY, CDR2 SMNVEV (reference sequence). Trimming cost V 0 bases and J 4 bases, with 15 bases left between them. This clone was observed once. What it binds is unknown. PCR was performed using 60 Vbeta and 13 Jbeta primers. The protocol was immunoSEQ multiplex PCR, while the TCRdb copy is restricted to in-frame clones and leaves out a portion. The sample has 200,000 to 250,000 clones, approximately 82% seen once. Sample: PBMCs. This rearrangement joins TRBV27 to TRBJ1-2; D is unclear. The sequence came from a woman aged 60-75 years in good health and CMV-seropositive. In DNA form, the CDR3 reads TGTGCCAGCAGTTTATCCCCAACCGGGTCCTCCTATGGCTACACCTTC. Amino acid sequence: CASSLSPTGSSYGYTF.